The 25 T cell receptor beta chains listed next were all sequenced from one sample in a study of T cells in localized non-small cell lung cancer. Sequencing was performed with immunoSEQ multiplex PCR; in TCRdb, only in-frame clones are kept and a portion is missing. The data show thousands of clones, with roughly 29% seen just once and roughly a fifth held by the top ten. This material consisted of lung tumor tissue, taken before any cancer treatment. Source of these receptors: a male donor older than 55 with stage II squamous cell lung carcinoma.

This clone ranks as medium-sized. V is TRBV11-3 and J is TRBJ2-7; D perhaps matches TRBD1 (5 bases). CDR1 SGHNT and CDR2 YENEEA come from the germline V gene. This CDR3 has 14 amino acids. Trimming pared 3 bases from V and 0 bases from J, leaving 9 bases between. CDR3 region: CASSLKGVSYEQYF. CDR3 nucleotide sequence: TGTGCCAGCAGCTTGAAAGGGGTCTCCTACGAGCAGTACTTC.

This clone was detected only a few times. The chain employs TRBV6-8 and TRBJ2-3; D not resolved. With 0 bases removed from V and 2 bases from J, the gap between germline ends came to 9 bases. The CDR3 covers 15 residues. Germline lookup yields CDR1 MNHGY and CDR2 SAAAGT. CDR3 nucleotides: TGTGCCAGCAGTTACTCAGGCCAAATCACAGATACGCAGTATTTT. Protein: CASSYSGQITDTQYF.

The rearrangement links TRBV19 to TRBJ2-7; D is undetermined. The germline V gene encodes CDR1 LNHDA and CDR2 SQIVND (reference sequence). This CDR3 spans 15 amino acids. Between the trimmed V and J ends, which lost 4 bases and 4 bases, there was a span of 17 bases. This chain's CDR3 is CASSTAGDWSYEQYF. The CDR3 nucleotides are TGTGCCAGTAGTACTGCCGGAGACTGGTCTTACGAGCAGTACTTC.

The chain combines TRBV29-1 with TRBJ2-1; D is possibly TRBD2 (5 bases). This CDR3 has 13 amino acids. From germline, CDR1 is SQVTM and CDR2 ANQGSEA. Trimming cost V 7 bases and J 0 bases, with 10 bases left between them. CDR3 residues: CSASTSSYNEQFF. The CDR3 coding sequence is TGCAGCGCCTCTACTAGCTCCTACAATGAGCAGTTCTTC.

By share of the sample, this clone is medium-sized. V gene TRBV6-8 combines with J gene TRBJ1-2; 7 nucleotides line up with TRBD1. This CDR3 has 15 residues. With V trimmed by 4 bases and J by 5 bases, 10 bases remained unmatched. The V gene's germline CDR1 is MNHGY and CDR2 SAAAGT. The DNA for the CDR3 is TGTGCCAGCAGTTCCGGGGACAGTAGAAGATATGGCTACACCTTC. Its translation: CASSSGDSRRYGYTF.

This clone is labeled medium-sized. V gene TRBV11-3 combines with J gene TRBJ1-1; 7 nucleotides agree with TRBD1. J gave up 1 base and V 2 bases, and 4 bases lay outside the gene matches. This CDR3 spans 15 amino acids. CDR1 SGHNT and CDR2 YENEEA come from the germline V gene. CDR3 DNA sequence: TGTGCCAGCAGCTTACTCGACAGGGCGAACACTGAAGCTTTCTTT. Translated, it gives CASSLLDRANTEAFF.

V gene TRBV9 combines with J gene TRBJ2-1; D might be TRBD2 (6 bases). Looked up from germline, CDR1 is SGDLS and CDR2 is YYNGEE. V shed 0 bases and J shed 7 bases, with 14 bases lying between them. CDR3 size: 15 residues. The CDR3 nucleotides are TGTGCCAGCAGCGTAGTGGAGGGGCCGGAAAATGAGCAGTTCTTC. It is translated as CASSVVEGPENEQFF.

This clone was observed once. The genes are TRBV28 and TRBJ2-7; 7 nucleotides line up with TRBD1. The CDR3 contains 14 residues. Trimming cost V 11 bases and J 8 bases; bases outside gene matches: 18. Germline CDR1 reads MDHEN; CDR2 reads SYDVKM. The CDR3 DNA reads as TGTGCCTCACAGAGGGGGACAGCATTCCTTCAGCAGTACTTC. It specifies CASQRGTAFLQQYF. The whole variable domain, remainder taken from reference TRBV28 and TRBJ2-7, is DVKVTQSSRYLVKRTGEKVFLECVQDMDHENMFWYRQDPGLGLRLIYFSYDVKMKEKGDIPEGYSVSREKKERFSLILESASTNQTSMYLCASQRGTAFLQQYFGPGTRLTVT.

This clone was counted a few times. V usage is TRBV19 and J usage is TRBJ2-7; D assignment may be TRBD1 or TRBD2 (5 bases each). Per the germline V gene, CDR1 is LNHDA and CDR2 is SQIVND (reference sequence). The CDR3 loop spans 15 amino acids. V dropped 3 bases and J dropped 0 bases, with 12 bases sitting between them. DNA for the CDR3: TGTGCCAGTAGTATTGGGGCCGGGACCTCCTACGAGCAGTACTTC. This gives the protein CASSIGAGTSYEQYF.

The chain couples TRBV30 to TRBJ1-4; 7 bases align to TRBD1. The CDR3 is made up of 15 amino acids. Per germline, CDR1 GTSNPN and CDR2 SVGIG (reference sequence). The V gene end was trimmed by 1 base and the J gene end by 8 bases; junction bases not matched to a gene: 10. This CDR3 reads CAWSALFGTEEKLFF. The CDR3 region has the DNA TGTGCCTGGAGTGCCCTCTTCGGGACAGAGGAAAAACTGTTTTTT.

This clone is medium-sized. One end of the junction fails to match germline, which may point to a read error. The V and J genes are TRBV11-3 and TRBJ2-2; possibly TRBD1 for D (5 bases). Germline CDR1 reads SGHNT; CDR2 reads YENEEA. CDR3 size: 15 residues. The CDR3 DNA is TGTGCCAGCAGTTTAGACAGATCGAACACCGGGGAGCTGTTTTTT. Its protein product is CASSLDRSNTGELFF.

This chain joins TRBV7-1 and TRBJ2-2, with D perhaps TRBD2 (6 bases). TRBV7-1 belongs to the ORF category, with a function that is uncertain. V was trimmed by 3 bases and J by 4 bases, leaving 12 bases between them. The CDR3 is made up of 15 amino acids. CDR3: CASSSMMTSTGELFF. CDR3 DNA: TGTGCCAGCAGCTCTATGATGACTAGCACCGGGGAGCTGTTTTTT.

This clone has just a few counts. V is TRBV29-1 and J is TRBJ2-5; possibly TRBD2 for D (6 bases). The CDR3 length is 14 residues. Trimming removed 4 bases from V and 4 bases from J, with 16 bases in between. The V gene's germline CDR1 is SQVTM and CDR2 ANQGSEA. The CDR3 loop reads CSVAASVSTETQYF. CDR3 coding DNA: TGCAGCGTTGCGGCTAGCGTTAGCACAGAGACCCAGTACTTC.

Only a few counts were recorded for this clone. The V and J genes are TRBV16 and TRBJ1-1; 9 bases align to TRBD1. Per the germline V gene, CDR1 is KGHSY and CDR2 is FQNENV. The trim removed 4 bases at V and 6 bases at J, leaving 9 bases unmatched. The CDR3 contains 15 residues. The CDR3 DNA sequence: TGTGCCAGCAGCCTTCCCGGGACAGGGAGTTCTGAAGCTTTCTTT. This gives the protein CASSLPGTGSSEAFF.

This clone rates as medium-sized. The chain joins TRBV28 to TRBJ2-1; D gene ambiguous. The V end was cut by 6 bases, the J end by 8 bases, with 11 bases between. Germline V gene lookup returns CDR1 MDHEN and CDR2 SYDVKM. The CDR3 loop spans 12 amino acids. CDR3 nucleotides: TGTGCCAGCAGGGGATCATTCCATGAGCAGTTCTTC. Protein: CASRGSFHEQFF.

In its sample, this clone was seen a few times. The chain employs TRBV11-3 and TRBJ2-7; TRBD1 matches 10 bases. Germline V gene sequence: CDR1 SGHNT, CDR2 YENEEA. The junction had 11 bases not matched to a gene; V was cut back by 6 bases and J by 0 bases. The CDR3 totals 17 residues. The CDR3 region has the DNA TGTGCCAGCAGTCACAGAAAGGGACAGGGGAGCTCCTACGAGCAGTACTTC. Residues: CASSHRKGQGSSYEQYF.

Here the CDR3 reads CANRGAYNEQFF. In DNA, the CDR3 is TGTGCCAACCGGGGGGCTTACAATGAGCAGTTCTTC. The chain employs TRBV6-8 and TRBJ2-1, with D tentatively TRBD2 (7 bases). The V gene's germline CDR1 is MNHGY and CDR2 SAAAGT. Trimming cost V 10 bases and J 4 bases, with 11 bases left between them. CDR3 length: 12 amino acids.

By sample fraction, this clone is medium-sized. The chain couples TRBV7-2 to TRBJ2-7; 9 bases are shared with TRBD1. The CDR3 is 13 amino acids. V trimming: 5 bases; J trimming: 4 bases; junction bases outside the gene matches: 3. Germline V gene data show CDR1 as SGHTA and CDR2 as FQGNSA. Written as DNA, the CDR3 is TGTGCCAGCAGCATAGGACAGGGGTACGAGCAGTACTTC. It yields the protein CASSIGQGYEQYF.

In its sample, this clone was seen a few times. This rearrangement joins TRBV6-1 to TRBJ1-1, with a weak D call TRBD1 (6 bases). Trimming shortened V by 4 bases and J by 3 bases, and 12 bases separated the two germline ends. The CDR3 has 14 residues. Looked up from germline, CDR1 is MNHNS and CDR2 is SASEGT. Here the CDR3 DNA reads TGTGCCAGCAGTGGGGGGGCAGGGTACACTGAAGCTTTCTTT. Its protein product is CASSGGAGYTEAFF.

This chain's CDR3 is CASSPGLAEENEQFF. The CDR3 DNA reads as TGTGCCAGCAGCCCAGGACTAGCGGAGGAGAATGAGCAGTTCTTC. The V call is TRBV11-3, the J call TRBJ2-1, with TRBD2 matching over 10 bases. The CDR3 length is 15 residues. V lost 5 bases, J lost 7 bases, and 8 bases stayed unmatched. Germline CDR1 SGHNT, CDR2 YENEEA.

This clone showed up many times. The V and J genes are TRBV11-3 and TRBJ2-2; TRBD1 aligns across 8 bases. Germline CDR1 reads SGHNT; CDR2 reads YENEEA. V lost 5 bases and J lost 4; bases outside the gene matches: 6. This CDR3 region has 15 residues. CDR3 nucleotide sequence: TGTGCCAGCAGCCAGGACAGGGCCGTCACCGGGGAGCTGTTTTTT. Encoded protein: CASSQDRAVTGELFF. Full variable domain (outside the CDR3, taken from reference TRBV11-3 and TRBJ2-2): EAGVVQSPRYKIIEKKQPVAFWCNPISGHNTLYWYLQNLGQGPELLIRYENEEAVDDSQLPKDRFSAERLKGVDSTLKIQPAELGDSAVYLCASSQDRAVTGELFFGEGSRLTVL.

This clone occurred a few times. The chain has TRBV6-8 and TRBJ2-7; 7 bases align to TRBD2. CDR1 and CDR2 (germline): MNHGY, SAAAGT. V was clipped by 6 bases and J by 3 bases; unmatched bases: 5. CDR3 size: 13 residues. The CDR3 DNA reads as TGTGCCAGCAGCCGGTCTAGCGGCTACGAGCAGTACTTC. This gives the protein CASSRSSGYEQYF.

The CDR3 DNA reads TGTGCCAGCAGTGGGCCGGGACAAAGCTATGGCTACACCTTC. The encoded protein is CASSGPGQSYGYTF. This chain links TRBV28 with TRBJ1-2, with D perhaps TRBD1 (6 bases). From germline, CDR1 is MDHEN and CDR2 SYDVKM. Between the trimmed V and J ends, which lost 5 bases and 4 bases, there was a span of 14 bases. The CDR3 spans 14 residues.

J is TRBJ1-2 and V is TRBV30; D call uncertain. The CDR3 is 12 amino acids. V was shortened by 2 bases and J by 2 bases, with 6 bases between the two germline ends. Germline V lookup: CDR1 GTSNPN, CDR2 SVGIG (reference sequence). The CDR3 DNA is TGTGCCTGGAGTAGGCGAAACTATGGCTACACCTTC. Protein: CAWSRRNYGYTF.

V is TRBV28 and J is TRBJ2-4; 7 bases fit TRBD1. The germline gives CDR1 MDHEN, CDR2 SYDVKM. Germline trimming cut 7 bases from V and 6 bases from J; bases unmatched to any gene: 9. The CDR3 has 14 amino acids. In nucleotides, the CDR3 is TGTGCCAGCAATCTCAGACAGGGTGGAAACATTCAGTACTTC. It yields the protein CASNLRQGGNIQYF.